This T cell receptor (beta chain) was sequenced for a study of blood T cell repertoires in COVID-19. This clone was seen only a few times. Recovery among Cohort 3 donors was established by two negative PCRs, clearance, or symptom resolution. Profiled with immunoSEQ multiplex PCR; TCRdb holds only in-frame clones, not every one. This table holds nearly 350,000 clones, about 90% found once. The junction had 5 bases not matched to a gene; V was cut back by 6 bases and J by 1 base. In germline, CDR1 is SEHNR, CDR2 FQNEAQ (reference sequence). This CDR3 has 15 residues. What was sequenced was PBMCs or T cells enriched from blood (not recorded which). The rearrangement joins TRBV7-9 to TRBJ2-7, with 11 nucleotides matching TRBD2. The source is a woman aged 25 to 39 who had recovered from COVID-19. CDR3 amino acids: CASSLSGGDSYEQYF. CDR3 sequence (DNA): TGTGCCAGCAGTCTTAGCGGGGGGGATTCCTACGAGCAGTACTTC.